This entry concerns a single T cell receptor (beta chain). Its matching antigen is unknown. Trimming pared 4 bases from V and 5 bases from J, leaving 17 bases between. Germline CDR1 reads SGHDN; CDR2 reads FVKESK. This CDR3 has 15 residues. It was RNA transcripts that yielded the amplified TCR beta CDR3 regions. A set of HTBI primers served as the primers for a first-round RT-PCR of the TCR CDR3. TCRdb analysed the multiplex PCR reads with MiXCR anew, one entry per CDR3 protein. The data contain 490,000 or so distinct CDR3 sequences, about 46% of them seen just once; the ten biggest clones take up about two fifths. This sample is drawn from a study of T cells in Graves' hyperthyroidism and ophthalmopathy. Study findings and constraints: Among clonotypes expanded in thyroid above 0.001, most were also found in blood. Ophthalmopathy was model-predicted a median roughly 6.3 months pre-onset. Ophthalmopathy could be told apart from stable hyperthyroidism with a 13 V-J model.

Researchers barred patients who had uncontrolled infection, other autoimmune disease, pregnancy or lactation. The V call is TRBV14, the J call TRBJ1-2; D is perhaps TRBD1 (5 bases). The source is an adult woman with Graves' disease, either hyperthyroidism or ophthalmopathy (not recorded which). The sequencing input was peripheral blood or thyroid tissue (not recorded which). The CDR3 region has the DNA TGTGCCAGCAGCCCAATCACCGGGACGGTTTATGGCTACACCTTC. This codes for CASSPITGTVYGYTF.